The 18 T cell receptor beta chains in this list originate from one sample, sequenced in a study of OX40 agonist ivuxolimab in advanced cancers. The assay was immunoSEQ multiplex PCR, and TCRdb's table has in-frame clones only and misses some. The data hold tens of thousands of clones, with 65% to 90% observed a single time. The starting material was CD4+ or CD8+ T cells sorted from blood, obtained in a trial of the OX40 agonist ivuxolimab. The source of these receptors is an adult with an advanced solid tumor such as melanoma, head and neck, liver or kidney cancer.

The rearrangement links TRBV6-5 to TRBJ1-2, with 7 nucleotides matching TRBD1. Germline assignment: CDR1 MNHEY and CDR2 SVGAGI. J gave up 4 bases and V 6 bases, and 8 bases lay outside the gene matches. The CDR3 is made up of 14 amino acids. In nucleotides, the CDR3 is TGTGCCAGCAGGGGGACAGCGGGTATCTATGGCTACACCTTC. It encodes CASRGTAGIYGYTF.

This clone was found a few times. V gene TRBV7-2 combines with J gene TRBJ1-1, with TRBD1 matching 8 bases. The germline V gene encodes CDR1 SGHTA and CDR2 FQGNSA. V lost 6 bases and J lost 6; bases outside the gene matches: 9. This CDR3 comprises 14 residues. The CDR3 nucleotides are TGTGCCAGCAGTCCTCCAGGGGGCTCATCTGAAGCTTTCTTT. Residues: CASSPPGGSSEAFF.

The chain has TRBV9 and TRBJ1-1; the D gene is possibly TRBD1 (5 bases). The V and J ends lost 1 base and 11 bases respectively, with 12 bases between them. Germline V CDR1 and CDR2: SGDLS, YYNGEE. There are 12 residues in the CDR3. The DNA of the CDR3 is TGTGCCAGCAGCGTATTAGGGGATTTTGCTTTCTTT. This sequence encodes CASSVLGDFAFF.

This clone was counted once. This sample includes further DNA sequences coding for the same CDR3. The CDR3 sequence is CASSLAGSQETQYF. The CDR3 coding sequence is TGTGCCAGCAGCTTGGCCGGTTCCCAAGAGACCCAGTACTTC. The gene calls are TRBV5-4 and TRBJ2-5; D is unclear. The germline V gene has CDR1 SGHNT and CDR2 YYREEE (reference sequence). V was trimmed by 0 bases and J by 1 base, leaving 7 bases between them. The CDR3 is made up of 14 amino acids.

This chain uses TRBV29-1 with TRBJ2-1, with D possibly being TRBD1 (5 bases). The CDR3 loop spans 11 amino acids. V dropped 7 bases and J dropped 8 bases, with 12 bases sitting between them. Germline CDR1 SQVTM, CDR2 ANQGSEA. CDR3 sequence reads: CSAGQLDEQFF. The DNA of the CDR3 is TGCAGCGCTGGACAACTCGATGAGCAGTTCTTC.

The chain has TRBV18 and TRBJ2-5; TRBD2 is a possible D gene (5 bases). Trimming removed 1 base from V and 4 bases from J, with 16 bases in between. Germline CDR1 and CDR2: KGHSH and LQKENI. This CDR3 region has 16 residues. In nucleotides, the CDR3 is TGTGCCAGCTCACCACAGGACTTCGGGTCGGGAGAGACCCAGTACTTC. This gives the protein CASSPQDFGSGETQYF. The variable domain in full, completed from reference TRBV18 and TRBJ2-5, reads NAGVMQNPRHLVRRRGQEARLRCSPMKGHSHVYWYRQLPEEGLKFMVYLQKENIIDESGMPKERFSAEFPKEGPSILRIQQVVRGDSAAYFCASSPQDFGSGETQYFGPGTRLLVL.

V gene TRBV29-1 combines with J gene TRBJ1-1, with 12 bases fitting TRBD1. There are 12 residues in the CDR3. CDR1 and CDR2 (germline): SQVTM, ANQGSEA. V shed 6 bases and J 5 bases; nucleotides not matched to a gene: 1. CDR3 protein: CSVGQGATEAFF. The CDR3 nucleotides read TGCAGCGTGGGACAGGGGGCAACTGAAGCTTTCTTT.

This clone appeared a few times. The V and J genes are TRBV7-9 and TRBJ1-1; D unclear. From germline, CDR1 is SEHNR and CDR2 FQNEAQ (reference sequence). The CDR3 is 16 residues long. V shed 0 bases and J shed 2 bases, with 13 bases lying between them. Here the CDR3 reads CASSLASPGPNTEAFF. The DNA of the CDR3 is TGTGCCAGCAGCTTAGCGTCGCCAGGACCTAACACTGAAGCTTTCTTT. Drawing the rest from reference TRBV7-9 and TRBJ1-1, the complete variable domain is DTGVSQNPRHKITKRGQNVTFRCDPISEHNRLYWYRQTLGQGPEFLTYFQNEAQLEKSRLLSDRFSAERPKGSFSTLEIQRTEQGDSAMYLCASSLASPGPNTEAFFGQGTRLTVV.

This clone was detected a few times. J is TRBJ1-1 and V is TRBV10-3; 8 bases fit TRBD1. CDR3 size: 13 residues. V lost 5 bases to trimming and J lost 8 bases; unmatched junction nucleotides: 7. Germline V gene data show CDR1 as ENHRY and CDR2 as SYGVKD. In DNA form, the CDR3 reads TGTGCCATCAGTTTAGGACAGGGTTTGGAAGCTTTCTTT. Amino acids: CAISLGQGLEAFF.

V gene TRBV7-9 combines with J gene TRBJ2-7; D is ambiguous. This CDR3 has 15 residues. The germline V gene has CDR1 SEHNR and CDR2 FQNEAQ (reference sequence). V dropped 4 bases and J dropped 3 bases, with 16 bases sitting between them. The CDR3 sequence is CASSSPLAGHYEQYF. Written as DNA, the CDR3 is TGTGCCAGCAGCTCCCCCTTGGCAGGCCACTACGAGCAGTACTTC.

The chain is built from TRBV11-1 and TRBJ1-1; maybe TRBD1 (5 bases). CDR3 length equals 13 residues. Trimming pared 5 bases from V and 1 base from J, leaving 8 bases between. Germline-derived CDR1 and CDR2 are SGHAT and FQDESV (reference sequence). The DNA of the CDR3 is TGTGCCAGCAGCCCCACAGGGAACACTGAAGCTTTCTTT. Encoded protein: CASSPTGNTEAFF.

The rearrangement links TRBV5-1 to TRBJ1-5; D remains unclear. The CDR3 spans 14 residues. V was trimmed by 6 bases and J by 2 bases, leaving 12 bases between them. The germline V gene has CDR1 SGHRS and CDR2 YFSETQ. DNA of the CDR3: TGCGCCAGCAACGACGGCCTTCGCAATCAGCCCCAGCATTTT. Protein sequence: CASNDGLRNQPQHF.

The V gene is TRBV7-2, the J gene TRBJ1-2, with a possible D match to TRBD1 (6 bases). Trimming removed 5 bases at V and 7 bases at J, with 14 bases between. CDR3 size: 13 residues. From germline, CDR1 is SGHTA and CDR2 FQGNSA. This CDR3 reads CASSADRQGGYTF. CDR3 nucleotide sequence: TGTGCCAGCAGCGCGGACAGACAAGGTGGCTACACCTTC. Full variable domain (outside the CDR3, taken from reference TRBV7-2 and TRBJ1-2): GAGVSQSPSNKVTEKGKDVELRCDPISGHTALYWYRQSLGQGLEFLIYFQGNSAPDKSGLPSDRFSAERTGGSVSTLTIQRTQQEDSAVYLCASSADRQGGYTFGSGTRLTVV.

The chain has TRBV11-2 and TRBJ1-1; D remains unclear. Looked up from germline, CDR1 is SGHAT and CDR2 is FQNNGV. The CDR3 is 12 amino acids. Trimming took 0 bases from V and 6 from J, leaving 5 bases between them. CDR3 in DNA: TGTGCCAGCAGCTTAGAGGATGCTGAAGCTTTCTTT. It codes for CASSLEDAEAFF.

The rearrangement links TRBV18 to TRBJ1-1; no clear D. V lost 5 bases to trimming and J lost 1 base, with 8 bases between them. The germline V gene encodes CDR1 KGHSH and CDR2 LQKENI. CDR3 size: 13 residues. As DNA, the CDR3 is TGTGCCAGCTCAGAGGTCAGGAACACTGAAGCTTTCTTT. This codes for CASSEVRNTEAFF.

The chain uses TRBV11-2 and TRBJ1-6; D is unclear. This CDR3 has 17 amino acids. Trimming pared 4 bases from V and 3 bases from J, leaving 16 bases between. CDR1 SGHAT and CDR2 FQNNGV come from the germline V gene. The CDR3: CASSSSRRDSYNSPLHF. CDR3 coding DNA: TGTGCCAGCAGCTCCTCAAGGAGGGATAGCTATAATTCACCCCTCCACTTT.

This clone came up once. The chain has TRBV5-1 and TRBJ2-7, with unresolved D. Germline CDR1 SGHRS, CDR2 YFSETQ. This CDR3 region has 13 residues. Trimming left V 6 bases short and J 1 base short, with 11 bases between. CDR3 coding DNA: TGCGCCAGCAATTCGGGCAGTTCCTACGAGCAGTACTTC. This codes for CASNSGSSYEQYF.

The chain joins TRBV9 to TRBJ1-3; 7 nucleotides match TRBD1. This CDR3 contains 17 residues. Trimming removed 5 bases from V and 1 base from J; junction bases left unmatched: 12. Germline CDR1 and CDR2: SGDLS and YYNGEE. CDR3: CASSPFLDRASGNTIYF. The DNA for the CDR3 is TGTGCCAGCAGTCCCTTCCTCGACAGGGCATCTGGAAACACCATATATTTT.